This TCR beta chain was recovered during a study of T cell repertoires in cytomegalovirus infection. Study summary: Recently identified HLA-C-restricted CMV epitopes were among the peptides used.

The study's findings and limits: CMV-specific TCR beta clonotypes restricted by HLA-C were the ones dominating the ex vivo response.

With 3 bases removed from V and 12 bases from J, the gap between germline ends came to 9 bases. CDR3 length: 11 residues. A few counts support this clonotype. Its specificity is unknown. TCRdb independently ran MiXCR on the reads; one entry per CDR3 protein. The data show approximately 340,000 distinct CDR3 sequences, around 29% seen once. Sequencing was performed on cultured PBMCs, taken from culture after CMV antigen stimulation. The TCR originated in a human donor in good health (CMV status not recorded). Some clones in this sample may be carry-over from other donors' samples. This sequence joins TRBV12-3 or TRBV12-4 and TRBJ2-1, with D perhaps given as TRBD1 or TRBD2 (5 bases each). The CDR3 sequence is CASSFRDRQFF. The CDR3, as DNA: TGTGCCAGCAGTTTCCGGGACCGGCAGTTCTTC.